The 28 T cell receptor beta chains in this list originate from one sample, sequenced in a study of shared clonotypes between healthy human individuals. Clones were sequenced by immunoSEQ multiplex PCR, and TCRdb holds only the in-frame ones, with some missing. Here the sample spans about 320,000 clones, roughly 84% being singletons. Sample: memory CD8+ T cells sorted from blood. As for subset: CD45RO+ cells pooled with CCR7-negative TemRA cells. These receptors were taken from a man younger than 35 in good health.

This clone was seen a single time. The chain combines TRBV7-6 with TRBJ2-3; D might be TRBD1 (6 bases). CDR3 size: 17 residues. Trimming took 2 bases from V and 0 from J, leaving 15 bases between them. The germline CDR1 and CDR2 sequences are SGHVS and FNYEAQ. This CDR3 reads CASSLRVRGVSTDTQYF. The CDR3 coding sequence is TGTGCCAGCAGCTTAAGGGTCAGGGGAGTGAGCACAGATACGCAGTATTTT.

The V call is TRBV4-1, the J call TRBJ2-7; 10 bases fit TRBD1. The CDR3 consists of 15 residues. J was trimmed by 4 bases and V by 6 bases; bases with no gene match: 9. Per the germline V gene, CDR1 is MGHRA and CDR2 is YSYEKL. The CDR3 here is CASRFRQGALYEQYF. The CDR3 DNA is TGCGCCAGCAGATTCCGACAGGGGGCGCTTTACGAGCAGTACTTC.

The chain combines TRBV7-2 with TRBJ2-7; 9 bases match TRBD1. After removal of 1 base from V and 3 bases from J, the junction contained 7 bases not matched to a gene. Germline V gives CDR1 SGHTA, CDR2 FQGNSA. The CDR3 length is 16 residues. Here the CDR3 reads CASSLDPGTGNYEQYF. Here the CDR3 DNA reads TGTGCCAGCAGCTTAGACCCCGGGACAGGGAACTACGAGCAGTACTTC.

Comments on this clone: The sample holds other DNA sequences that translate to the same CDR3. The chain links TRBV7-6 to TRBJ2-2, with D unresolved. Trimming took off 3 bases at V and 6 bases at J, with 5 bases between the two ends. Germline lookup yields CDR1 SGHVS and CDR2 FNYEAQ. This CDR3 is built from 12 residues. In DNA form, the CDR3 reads TGTGCCAGCAGCTTGTGGGCCGGGGAGCTGTTTTTT. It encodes CASSLWAGELFF. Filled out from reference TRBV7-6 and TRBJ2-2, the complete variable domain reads GAGVSQSPRYKVTKRGQDVALRCDPISGHVSLYWYRQALGQGPEFLTYFNYEAQQDKSGLPNDRFSAERPEGSISTLTIQRTEQRDSAMYRCASSLWAGELFFGEGSRLTVL.

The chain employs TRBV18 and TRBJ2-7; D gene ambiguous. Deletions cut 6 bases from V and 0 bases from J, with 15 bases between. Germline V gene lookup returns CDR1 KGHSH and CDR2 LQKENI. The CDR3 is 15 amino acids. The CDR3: CASSTTNASSYEQYF. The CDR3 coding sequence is TGTGCCAGCTCGACAACAAACGCGAGCTCCTACGAGCAGTACTTC. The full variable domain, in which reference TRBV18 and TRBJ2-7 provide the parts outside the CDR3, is NAGVMQNPRHLVRRRGQEARLRCSPMKGHSHVYWYRQLPEEGLKFMVYLQKENIIDESGMPKERFSAEFPKEGPSILRIQQVVRGDSAAYFCASSTTNASSYEQYFGPGTRLTVT.

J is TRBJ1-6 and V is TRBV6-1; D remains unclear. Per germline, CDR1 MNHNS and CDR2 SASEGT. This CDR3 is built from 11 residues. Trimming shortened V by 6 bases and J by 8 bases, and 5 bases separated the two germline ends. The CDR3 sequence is CASRDDSPLHF. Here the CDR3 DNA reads TGTGCCAGCAGGGACGATTCACCCCTCCACTTT.

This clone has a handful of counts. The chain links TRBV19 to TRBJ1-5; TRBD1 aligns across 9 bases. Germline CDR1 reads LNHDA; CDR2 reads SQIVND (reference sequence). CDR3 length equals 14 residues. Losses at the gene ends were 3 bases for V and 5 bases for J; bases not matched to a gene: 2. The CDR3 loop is CASSIRQGDQPQHF. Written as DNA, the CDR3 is TGTGCCAGTAGTATCCGACAGGGGGATCAGCCCCAGCATTTT.

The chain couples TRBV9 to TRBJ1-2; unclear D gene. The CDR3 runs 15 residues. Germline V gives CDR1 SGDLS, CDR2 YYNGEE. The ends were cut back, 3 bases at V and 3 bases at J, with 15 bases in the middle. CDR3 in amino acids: CASSEAPGLDYGYTF. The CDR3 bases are TGTGCCAGCAGCGAAGCCCCCGGCTTGGACTATGGCTACACCTTC.

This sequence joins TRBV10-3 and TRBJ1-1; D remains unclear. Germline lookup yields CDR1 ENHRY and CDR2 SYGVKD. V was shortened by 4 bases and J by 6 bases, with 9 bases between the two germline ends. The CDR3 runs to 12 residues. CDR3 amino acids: CAISAGVAEAFF. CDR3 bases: TGTGCCATCAGTGCCGGGGTTGCTGAAGCTTTCTTT.

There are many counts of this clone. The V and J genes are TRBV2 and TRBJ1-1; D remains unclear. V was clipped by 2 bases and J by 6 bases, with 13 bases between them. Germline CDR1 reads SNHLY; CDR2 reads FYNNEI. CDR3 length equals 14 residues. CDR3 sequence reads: CASSERQEVAEAFF. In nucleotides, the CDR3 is TGTGCCAGCAGTGAAAGGCAGGAGGTAGCTGAAGCTTTCTTT.

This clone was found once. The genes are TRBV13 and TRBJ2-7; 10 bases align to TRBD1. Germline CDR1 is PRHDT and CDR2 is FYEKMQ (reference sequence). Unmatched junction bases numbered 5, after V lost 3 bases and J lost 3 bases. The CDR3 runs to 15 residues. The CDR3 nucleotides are TGTGCCAGCAGCTTTCTGGGGACAGGGGTCTACGAGCAGTACTTC. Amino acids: CASSFLGTGVYEQYF.

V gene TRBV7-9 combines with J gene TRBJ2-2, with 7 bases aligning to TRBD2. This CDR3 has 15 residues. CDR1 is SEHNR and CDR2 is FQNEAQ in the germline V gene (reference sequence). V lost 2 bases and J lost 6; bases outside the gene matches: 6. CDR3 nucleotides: TGTGCCAGCAGCTTAATCGGGAGGCTCGCCGGGGAGCTGTTTTTT. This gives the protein CASSLIGRLAGELFF.

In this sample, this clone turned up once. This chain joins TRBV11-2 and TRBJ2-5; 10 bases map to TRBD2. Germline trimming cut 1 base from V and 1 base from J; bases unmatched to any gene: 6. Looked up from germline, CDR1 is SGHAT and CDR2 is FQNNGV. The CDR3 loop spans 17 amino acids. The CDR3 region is CASSLGYLAGGQETQYF. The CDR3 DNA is TGTGCCAGCAGCTTAGGTTATTTAGCGGGGGGCCAAGAGACCCAGTACTTC.

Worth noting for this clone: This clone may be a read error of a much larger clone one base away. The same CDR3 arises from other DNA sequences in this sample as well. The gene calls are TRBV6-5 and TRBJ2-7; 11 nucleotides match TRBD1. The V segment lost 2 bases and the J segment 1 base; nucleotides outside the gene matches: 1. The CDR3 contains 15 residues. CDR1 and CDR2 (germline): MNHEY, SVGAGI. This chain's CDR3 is CASSYGTGGSYEQYF. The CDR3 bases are TGTGCCAGCAGTTACGGGACAGGGGGGTCCTACGAGCAGTACTTC.

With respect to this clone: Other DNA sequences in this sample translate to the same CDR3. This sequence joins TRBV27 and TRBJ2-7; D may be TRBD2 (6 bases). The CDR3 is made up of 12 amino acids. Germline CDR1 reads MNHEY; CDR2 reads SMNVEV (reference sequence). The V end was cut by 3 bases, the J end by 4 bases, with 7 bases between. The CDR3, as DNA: TGTGCCAGCAGTTTGAGCGGGTACGAGCAGTACTTC. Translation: CASSLSGYEQYF.

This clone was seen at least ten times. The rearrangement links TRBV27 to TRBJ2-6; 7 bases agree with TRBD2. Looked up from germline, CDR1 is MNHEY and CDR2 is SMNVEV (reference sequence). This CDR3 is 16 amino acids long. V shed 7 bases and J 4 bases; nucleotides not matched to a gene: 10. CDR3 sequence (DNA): TGTGCCAGCACCTCGACGGGGGGTGCCGGGGCCAACGTCCTGACTTTC. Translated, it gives CASTSTGGAGANVLTF.

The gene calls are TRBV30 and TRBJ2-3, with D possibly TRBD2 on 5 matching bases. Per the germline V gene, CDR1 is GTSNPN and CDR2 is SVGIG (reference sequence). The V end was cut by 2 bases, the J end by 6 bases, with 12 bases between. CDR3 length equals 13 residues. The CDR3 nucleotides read TGTGCCTGGAGTCCGGGATCGGGGGATACGCAGTATTTT. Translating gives CAWSPGSGDTQYF.

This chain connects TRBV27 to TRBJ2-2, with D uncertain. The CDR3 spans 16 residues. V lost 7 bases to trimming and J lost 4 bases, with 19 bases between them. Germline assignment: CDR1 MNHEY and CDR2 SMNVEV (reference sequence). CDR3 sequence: CASTPTRLLVTGELFF. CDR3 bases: TGTGCCAGCACCCCCACTCGGCTCCTTGTCACCGGGGAGCTGTTTTTT.

The CDR3 sequence is CASRASNYNEQFF. CDR3 sequence (DNA): TGTGCCAGCAGGGCTAGCAACTACAATGAGCAGTTCTTC. This sequence joins TRBV28 and TRBJ2-1; TRBD2 might be the D (5 bases). The CDR3 totals 13 residues. Trimming left V 6 bases short and J 3 bases short, with 9 bases between. In germline, CDR1 is MDHEN, CDR2 SYDVKM.

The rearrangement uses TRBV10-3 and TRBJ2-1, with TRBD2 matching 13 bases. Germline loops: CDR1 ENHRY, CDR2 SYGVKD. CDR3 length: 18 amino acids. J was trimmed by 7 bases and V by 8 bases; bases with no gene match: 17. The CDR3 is CAIGGLAGAQPFSNEQFF. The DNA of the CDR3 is TGTGCCATCGGAGGACTAGCGGGAGCCCAACCGTTTAGTAATGAGCAGTTCTTC.

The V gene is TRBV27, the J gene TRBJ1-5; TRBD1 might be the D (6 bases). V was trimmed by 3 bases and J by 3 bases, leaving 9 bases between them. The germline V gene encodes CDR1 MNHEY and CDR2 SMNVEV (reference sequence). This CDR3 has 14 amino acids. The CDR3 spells CASSFGDTNQPQHF. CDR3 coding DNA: TGTGCCAGCAGTTTTGGGGACACCAATCAGCCCCAGCATTTT.

The CDR3 loop is CASSLQGWTDTQYF. CDR3 coding DNA: TGTGCCAGCAGCTTACAGGGTTGGACAGATACGCAGTATTTT. V usage is TRBV7-9 and J usage is TRBJ2-3; D possibly corresponds to TRBD1 (5 bases). V gave up 2 bases and J gave up 3 bases, with 9 bases separating them. The germline V gene has CDR1 SEHNR and CDR2 FQNEAQ (reference sequence). There are 14 residues in the CDR3.

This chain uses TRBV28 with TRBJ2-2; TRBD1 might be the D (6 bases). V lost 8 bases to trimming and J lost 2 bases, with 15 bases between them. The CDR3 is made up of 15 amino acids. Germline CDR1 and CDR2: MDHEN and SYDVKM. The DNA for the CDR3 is TGTGCCAGCGGGCGGGCAGGGGTAAACACCGGGGAGCTGTTTTTT. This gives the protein CASGRAGVNTGELFF.

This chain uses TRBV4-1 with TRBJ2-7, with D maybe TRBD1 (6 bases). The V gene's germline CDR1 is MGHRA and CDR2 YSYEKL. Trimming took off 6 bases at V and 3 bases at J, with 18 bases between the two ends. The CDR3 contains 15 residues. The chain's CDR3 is CASSPLTGSGYEQYF. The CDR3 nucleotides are TGCGCCAGCAGTCCCTTGACAGGATCGGGCTACGAGCAGTACTTC.

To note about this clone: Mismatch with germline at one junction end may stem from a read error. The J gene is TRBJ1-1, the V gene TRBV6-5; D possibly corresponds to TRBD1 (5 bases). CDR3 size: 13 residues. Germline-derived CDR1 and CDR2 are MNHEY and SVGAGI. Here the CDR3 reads CASRYYGGTEAFF. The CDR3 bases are TGTGCCAGCAGGTACTACGGGGGAACTGAAGCTTTCTTT.

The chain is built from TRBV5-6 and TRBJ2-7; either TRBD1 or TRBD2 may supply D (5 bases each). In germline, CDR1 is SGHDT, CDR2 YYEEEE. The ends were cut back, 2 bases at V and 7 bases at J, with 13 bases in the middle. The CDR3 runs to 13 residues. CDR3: CASSFGTLGEQYF. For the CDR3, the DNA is TGTGCCAGCAGCTTCGGGACCCTTGGGGAGCAGTACTTC. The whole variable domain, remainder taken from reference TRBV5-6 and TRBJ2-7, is DAGVTQSPTHLIKTRGQQVTLRCSPKSGHDTVSWYQQALGQGPQFIFQYYEEEERQRGNFPDRFSGHQFPNYSSELNVNALLLGDSALYLCASSFGTLGEQYFGPGTRLTVT.

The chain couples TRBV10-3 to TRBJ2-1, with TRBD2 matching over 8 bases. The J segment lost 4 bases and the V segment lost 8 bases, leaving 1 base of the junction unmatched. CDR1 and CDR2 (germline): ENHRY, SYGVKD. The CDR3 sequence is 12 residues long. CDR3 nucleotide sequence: TGTGCCATCCAGCGGGAGTACAATGAGCAGTTCTTC. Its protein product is CAIQREYNEQFF.

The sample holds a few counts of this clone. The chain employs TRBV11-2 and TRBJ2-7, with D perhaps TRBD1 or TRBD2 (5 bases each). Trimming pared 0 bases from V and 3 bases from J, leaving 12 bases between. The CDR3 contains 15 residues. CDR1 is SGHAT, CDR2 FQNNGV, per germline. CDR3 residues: CASSLDGATGYEQYF. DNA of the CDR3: TGTGCCAGCAGCTTAGACGGGGCTACAGGCTACGAGCAGTACTTC.